This is a list of T cell receptor beta chains from one sample in a study of T cell responses to AZD1222 COVID-19 vaccine. Measured with immunoSEQ multiplex PCR; TCRdb has only the in-frame clones, and not every one. The sample yields about 120,000 clones, roughly 87% seen once. The material sequenced was peripheral blood, taken on day 0 of AZD1222 vaccination. The receptors here all came from an adult in good health. CDR3s include the opening cysteine and the closing phenylalanine or tryptophan. A D gene is named only where the DNA matches it firmly. Only part of the rows carry a size: once, few, many, or a class if the clone is expanded.

.,TRBJ1-6,.,TRBV28,CASSFLAGVGSPLHF,TGTGCCAGCAGTTTTCTCGCGGGGGTTGGGTCACCCCTCCACTTT
.,TRBJ1-2,.,TRBV19,CASTSSGTQNYGYTF,TGTGCCAGTACCAGTTCCGGGACACAGAACTATGGCTACACCTTC
.,TRBJ2-7,.,TRBV30,CAWSAPQGVFTYEQYF,TGTGCCTGGAGTGCCCCCCAAGGGGTGTTTACCTACGAGCAGTACTTC
.,TRBJ2-6,.,TRBV19,CASSYRASGANVLTF,TGTGCCAGTAGTTACAGGGCATCTGGGGCCAACGTCCTGACTTTC
.,TRBJ1-6,.,TRBV6-4,CASRGGGPKNSPLHF,TGTGCCAGCAGAGGGGGGGGCCCTAAGAATTCACCCCTCCACTTT
.,TRBJ1-3,.,TRBV9,CASSEAAGVNTIYF,TGTGCCAGCAGCGAGGCGGCAGGGGTAAACACCATATATTTT
.,TRBJ1-3,.,TRBV10-3,CAISEWTGISGNTIYF,TGTGCCATCAGTGAGTGGACGGGGATCTCTGGAAACACCATATATTTT
.,TRBJ1-5,.,TRBV3-1/TRBV3-2,CASSQGGEPQHF,TGTGCCAGCAGCCAGGGCGGAGAGCCCCAGCATTTT
.,TRBJ1-2,.,TRBV5-1,CASSFRTRDGYTF,TGCGCCAGCAGCTTTAGGACAAGGGATGGCTACACCTTC
TRBD1,TRBJ1-2,.,TRBV19,CASSTARAGGFPPYGYTF,TGTGCCAGTAGTACCGCTCGGGCAGGGGGCTTCCCCCCTTATGGCTACACCTTC
TRBD1,TRBJ1-2,.,TRBV6-5,CASRDRDSEGYTF,TGTGCCAGCAGGGACCGGGACAGTGAAGGCTACACCTTC
.,TRBJ1-1,.,TRBV5-1,CASSLLTLENTEAFF,TGCGCCAGCAGCCTCTTGACCCTGGAGAACACTGAAGCTTTCTTT
.,TRBJ1-5,.,TRBV30,CAWSVTRLNQPQHF,TGTGCCTGGAGTGTAACGCGCCTAAATCAGCCCCAGCATTTT
TRBD1,TRBJ2-3,once,TRBV2,CAGSQDRSTDTQYF,TGTGCCGGCAGTCAGGACAGGAGCACAGATACGCAGTATTTT
.,TRBJ1-3,.,TRBV6-5,CASSAPRAWGNTIYF,TGTGCCAGCAGCGCCCCCAGGGCATGGGGAAACACCATATATTTT
.,TRBJ1-5,once,TRBV7-9,CASSLGQGLHQPQHF,TGTGCCAGCAGCTTAGGTCAGGGGCTTCATCAGCCCCAGCATTTT
.,TRBJ2-7,.,TRBV28,CASTSGVFDEQYF,TGTGCCAGCACCTCGGGGGTTTTTGACGAGCAGTACTTC
TRBD1,TRBJ2-1,.,TRBV10-1,CASRGTGYNPEQFF,TGCGCCAGCAGGGGGACAGGGTATAATCCTGAGCAGTTCTTC
.,TRBJ1-2,.,TRBV6-5,CASIPSGALEGYTF,TGTGCCAGCATCCCCTCGGGAGCCCTAGAGGGCTACACCTTC
.,TRBJ1-5,.,TRBV5-5,CASSNENQPQHF,TGTGCCAGCAGCAATGAAAATCAGCCCCAGCATTTT
.,TRBJ2-2,.,TRBV11-2,CASSLTLTGELFF,TGTGCCAGCAGCTTAACGTTGACCGGGGAGCTGTTTTTT
TRBD2,TRBJ2-7,.,TRBV9,CASRKREYYMYEQYF,TGTGCCAGCAGGAAGCGGGAGTACTACATGTACGAGCAGTACTTC
.,TRBJ1-2,.,TRBV28,CASSMTGGADSYTF,TGTGCCAGCAGCATGACAGGAGGAGCCGATAGCTACACCTTC
.,TRBJ1-2,.,TRBV5-5,CASSLLMTANYGYTF,TGTGCCAGCAGCTTATTGATGACAGCTAACTATGGCTACACCTTC
TRBD2,TRBJ2-7,.,TRBV30,CAWSVTSGGYEQYF,TGTGCCTGGAGTGTAACTAGCGGGGGATACGAGCAGTACTTC
.,TRBJ1-6,.,TRBV7-9,CASSLMGGASYNSPLHF,TGTGCCAGCAGCTTAATGGGGGGCGCGTCATATAATTCACCCCTCCACTTT
.,TRBJ1-2,.,TRBV9,CASSVVGYGYTF,TGTGCCAGCAGCGTAGTGGGCTATGGCTACACCTTC
.,TRBJ2-1,once,TRBV5-1,CASSPGGTSYNEQFF,TGCGCCAGCAGCCCCGGCGGGACGTCCTACAATGAGCAGTTCTTC
TRBD1,TRBJ1-2,.,TRBV24-1,CATSITGAFNEGYTF,TGTGCCACCAGTATTACAGGGGCCTTCAATGAGGGCTACACCTTC
TRBD2,TRBJ2-1,.,TRBV19,CASSGTISYNEQFF,TGTGCCTCGTCAGGGACTATCTCCTACAATGAGCAGTTCTTC
.,TRBJ1-5,.,TRBV7-9,CASSLDSHGSQPQHF,TGTGCCAGCAGCTTAGACAGTCACGGTAGTCAGCCCCAGCATTTT
.,TRBJ1-4,.,TRBV7-9,CASNLEQARGEKLFF,TGTGCCAGCAACTTAGAGCAAGCCCGAGGGGAAAAACTGTTTTTT
.,TRBJ2-7,.,TRBV10-3,CAISEGGSSYEQYF,TGTGCCATCAGTGAGGGGGGTAGCTCCTACGAGCAGTACTTC
TRBD1,TRBJ1-1,.,TRBV5-1,CASSEPDRATEAFF,TGCGCCAGCAGCGAACCGGACAGGGCCACTGAAGCTTTCTTT
TRBD2,TRBJ2-5,.,TRBV5-1,CASSPAGGQETQYF,TGCGCCAGCAGCCCGGCGGGGGGCCAAGAGACCCAGTACTTC
.,TRBJ1-5,.,TRBV28,CASSRHPGQPQHF,TGTGCCAGCAGTAGACACCCGGGTCAGCCCCAGCATTTT